These T cell receptor beta chains were read from a single sample in a study of shared clonotypes between healthy human individuals. The assay was immunoSEQ multiplex PCR, and TCRdb's table has in-frame clones only and misses some. The sample comprises approximately 470,000 clones, 70% to 85% of which are singletons, and 12% rests with the top ten. The material sequenced was PBMCs. The receptors shown here come from a woman in her 40s in good health. Some clones in this sample may be carry-over from other donors' samples. CDR3s include the opening cysteine and the closing phenylalanine or tryptophan. A D gene is named only where the DNA matches it firmly. Clone size is shown for a subset of rows, as once, few, many or a class of expanded clone.

j_call d_call v_call clone_size cdr3_nt cdr3_aa
TRBJ1-1 . TRBV28 . TGTGCCAGCAGTTTTTCGTCGGAAGGGAACACTGAAGCTTTCTTT CASSFSSEGNTEAFF
TRBJ2-2 . TRBV7-3 . TGTGCCAGCAGCTTAGGACCGAAAATGTTAACCGGGGAGCTGTTTTTT CASSLGPKMLTGELFF
TRBJ2-1 TRBD2 TRBV6-5 . TGTGCCAGCACCCACCCTCCGGGGGGAATTAATGAGCAGTTCTTC CASTHPPGGINEQFF
TRBJ2-3 . TRBV20-1 . TGCAGTGCCACAACTCGGAATACGCAGTATTTT CSATTRNTQYF
TRBJ2-7 TRBD2 TRBV7-8 few TGTGCCAGCAGCAACAAGCGGGAGTTGCCCTCGGAGCAGTACTTC CASSNKRELPSEQYF
TRBJ1-5 . TRBV21-1 . TGTGCCAGCAGCAAACCCGCCAACCGACAGCCCAATCAGCCCCAGCATTTT CASSKPANRQPNQPQHF
TRBJ1-4 TRBD1 TRBV5-1 once TGCGCCAGCAGCTCAGGGACAGGGGATGAAAAACTGTTTTTT CASSSGTGDEKLFF
TRBJ1-4 . TRBV5-1 . TGCGCCAGCAGTTTTCCTGGGAGCGGAGAAAAACTGTTTTTT CASSFPGSGEKLFF
TRBJ2-1 TRBD2 TRBV5-4 . TGTGCCATTAGCGGGAGGGCCTACAATGAGCAGTTCTTC CAISGRAYNEQFF
TRBJ2-5 TRBD1 TRBV5-1 . TGCGCCAGCAGCTTCGGGACAGGCCAAGAGACCCAGTACTTC CASSFGTGQETQYF
TRBJ2-1 TRBD2 TRBV5-1 . TGCGCCAGCAGCTTTGGCGGGAGCTCCTACAATGAGCAGTTCTTC CASSFGGSSYNEQFF
TRBJ2-3 . TRBV27 once TGTGCCAGCAGTTTGCGCCCAGATACGCAGTATTTT CASSLRPDTQYF
TRBJ2-1 . TRBV4-2 . TGTGCCAGCAGCCAAGATATGTCCTCGAGCTCCTACAATGAGCAGTTCTTC CASSQDMSSSSYNEQFF
TRBJ1-5 . TRBV19 few TGTGCCAGTAGTAGGACATCGGTTATCAATCAGCCCCAGCATTTT CASSRTSVINQPQHF
TRBJ2-3 TRBD1 TRBV7-3 . TGTGCCAGCAGTGGGGACAGGGTGGCAGATACGCAGTATTTT CASSGDRVADTQYF
TRBJ2-1 . TRBV5-6 . TGTGCCAGCAGCACTCTGATCCGTGGGGCGCTTATGGGTGATGAGCAGTTCTTC CASSTLIRGALMGDEQFF
TRBJ2-3 TRBD1 TRBV5-4 . TGTGCCAGCAGGGAAGGGACAGGACCCAGTACGCAGTATTTT CASREGTGPSTQYF
TRBJ1-5 . TRBV28 . TGTGCCAGCAGCAACCCTAGAGCTGGCAATCAGCCCCAGCATTTT CASSNPRAGNQPQHF
TRBJ1-1 . TRBV6-5 . TGTGCCAGCATAGGCAGATTGAACACTGAAGCTTTCTTT CASIGRLNTEAFF
TRBJ2-1 . TRBV5-1 . TGCGCCAGCAGCTTGGACAGGGATTTCAACAATGAGCAGTTCTTC CASSLDRDFNNEQFF
TRBJ1-6 . TRBV18 once TGTGCCAGCTCACCAAGGGAATTGGTGAATTCACCCCTCCACTTT CASSPRELVNSPLHF
TRBJ2-4 . TRBV18 . TGTGCCAGCTCACCAGCTGGGTTCGCCAAAAACATTCAGTACTTC CASSPAGFAKNIQYF
TRBJ2-1 TRBD2 TRBV15 . TGTGCCACCAGCAGAGAATTGGGACTAGCGGGGAGGAGTGAGCAGTTCTTC CATSRELGLAGRSEQFF
TRBJ2-7 . TRBV7-2 . TGTGCCAGCAGCTTCCAGGGCTACGAGCAGTACTTC CASSFQGYEQYF
TRBJ1-2 . TRBV30 . TGTGCCTGGAGTCCAGTGTATGGCTACACCTTC CAWSPVYGYTF
TRBJ1-1 . TRBV7-8 once TGTGCCAGCAGCTCCCAGGGACTGAACACTGAAGCTTTCTTT CASSSQGLNTEAFF
TRBJ1-6 . TRBV6-5 few TGTGCCAGAAGTTGGGACGCGAACTCCTATAATTCACCCCTCCACTTT CARSWDANSYNSPLHF
TRBJ2-3 . TRBV21-1 few TGTGCCAGCAGCAAAGTATCCAGCGGGAGGGCCGGCGTAGATACGCAGTATTTT CASSKVSSGRAGVDTQYF
TRBJ2-6 TRBD1 TRBV7-9 . TGTGCCAGCAGCCTAGGGACAGTTGGGGCCAACGTCCTGACTTTC CASSLGTVGANVLTF
TRBJ2-5 TRBD2 TRBV2 . TGTGCCCAGAGAGGCGGGAGGGCCCACGAGACCCAGTACTTC CAQRGGRAHETQYF
TRBJ1-5 . TRBV27 . TGTGCCAGCAGTCTTCGGCGACTTAGCAATCAGCCCCAGCATTTT CASSLRRLSNQPQHF
TRBJ2-7 TRBD2 TRBV29-1 . TGCAGCGTTGAAGGTCTAGCGGGAGAAGTCGACGAGCAGTACTTC CSVEGLAGEVDEQYF
TRBJ2-7 . TRBV6-5 . TGTGCCAGCAGTTACTCGTACCAATCCTACGAGCAGTACTTC CASSYSYQSYEQYF
TRBJ1-2 . TRBV7-2 . TGTGCCAGCAGCTTAGGGGGACCCTACGGCTACACCTTC CASSLGGPYGYTF
TRBJ1-1 . TRBV4-1 . TGCGCCAGCAGCCAAGGGATGTTAGGGGGTGTAGGCTCGGGCACTGAAGCTTTCTTT CASSQGMLGGVGSGTEAFF